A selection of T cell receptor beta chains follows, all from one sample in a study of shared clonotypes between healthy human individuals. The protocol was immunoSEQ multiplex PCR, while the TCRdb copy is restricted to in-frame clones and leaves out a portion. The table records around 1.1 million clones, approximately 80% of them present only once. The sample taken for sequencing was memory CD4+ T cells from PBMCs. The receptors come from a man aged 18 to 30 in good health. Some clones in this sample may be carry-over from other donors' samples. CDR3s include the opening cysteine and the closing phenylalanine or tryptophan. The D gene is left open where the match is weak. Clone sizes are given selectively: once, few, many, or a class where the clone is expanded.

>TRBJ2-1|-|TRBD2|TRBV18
CASSPRRTSGSNEQFF
TGTGCCAGCTCCCCGCGGCGGACTAGCGGGAGCAATGAGCAGTTCTTC
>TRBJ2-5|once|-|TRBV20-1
CSARGETQYF
TGCAGCGCTAGAGGGGAGACCCAGTACTTC
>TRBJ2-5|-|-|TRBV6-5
CASRRGEMAAQYF
TGTGCCAGCAGGAGGGGCGAGATGGCGGCCCAGTACTTC
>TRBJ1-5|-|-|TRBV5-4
CASSFGGSADNQPQHF
TGTGCCAGCAGCTTTGGAGGATCGGCGGATAATCAGCCCCAGCATTTT
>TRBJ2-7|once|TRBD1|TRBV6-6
CASRPPGQGVHEQYF
TGTGCCAGCAGACCCCCGGGACAGGGGGTCCACGAGCAGTACTTC
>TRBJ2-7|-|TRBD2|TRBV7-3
CASSYTSGGIYEQYF
TGTGCCAGCAGCTATACTAGCGGGGGAATCTACGAGCAGTACTTC
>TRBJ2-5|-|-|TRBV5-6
CASSWDRRAGETQYF
TGTGCCAGCAGCTGGGACCGAAGGGCCGGGGAGACCCAGTACTTC
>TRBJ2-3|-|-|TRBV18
CASSPKGDTQYF
TGTGCCAGCTCACCAAAGGGAGATACGCAGTATTTT
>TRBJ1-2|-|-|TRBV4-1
CASSQGRQTYGYTF
TGCGCCAGCAGCCAAGGTCGCCAGACCTATGGCTACACCTTC
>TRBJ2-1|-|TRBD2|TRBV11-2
CASSERLAGGPRFYNEQFF
TGTGCCAGCAGCGAACGACTAGCGGGAGGGCCTCGGTTCTACAATGAGCAGTTCTTC
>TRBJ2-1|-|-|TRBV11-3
CASSLDGTNSYNEQFF
TGTGCCAGCAGCTTAGATGGGACCAACTCCTACAATGAGCAGTTCTTC